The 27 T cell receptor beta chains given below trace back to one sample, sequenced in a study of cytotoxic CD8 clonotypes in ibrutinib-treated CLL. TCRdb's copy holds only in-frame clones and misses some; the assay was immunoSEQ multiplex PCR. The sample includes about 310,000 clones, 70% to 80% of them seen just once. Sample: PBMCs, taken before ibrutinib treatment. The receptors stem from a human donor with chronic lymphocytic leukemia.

CDR3 in DNA: TGTGCCAGCAGCTATAGTACCGGGACAGGGTACTACGAGCAGTACTTC. The encoded protein is CASSYSTGTGYYEQYF. The rearrangement uses TRBV7-6 and TRBJ2-7; 9 bases align to TRBD1. CDR3 length equals 16 residues. The germline V gene has CDR1 SGHVS and CDR2 FNYEAQ. V lost 4 bases, J lost 3 bases, and 10 bases stayed unmatched.

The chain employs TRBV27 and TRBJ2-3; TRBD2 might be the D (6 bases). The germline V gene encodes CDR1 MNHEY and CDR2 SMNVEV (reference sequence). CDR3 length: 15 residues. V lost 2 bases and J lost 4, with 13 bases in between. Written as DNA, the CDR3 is TGTGCCAGCAGTTTAAGTAGCGGCGCGGCAGATACGCAGTATTTT. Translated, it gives CASSLSSGAADTQYF.

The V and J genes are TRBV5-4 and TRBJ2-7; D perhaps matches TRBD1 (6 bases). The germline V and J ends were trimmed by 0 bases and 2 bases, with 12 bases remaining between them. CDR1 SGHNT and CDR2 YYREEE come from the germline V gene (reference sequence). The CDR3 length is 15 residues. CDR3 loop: CASSLGQARTYEQYF. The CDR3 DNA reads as TGTGCCAGCAGCTTGGGACAGGCAAGAACCTACGAGCAGTACTTC.

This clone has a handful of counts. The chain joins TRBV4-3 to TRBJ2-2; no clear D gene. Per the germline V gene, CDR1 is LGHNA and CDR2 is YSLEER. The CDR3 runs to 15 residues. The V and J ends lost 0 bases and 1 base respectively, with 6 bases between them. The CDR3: CASSQEHGNTGELFF. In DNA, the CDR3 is TGCGCCAGCAGCCAAGAGCACGGGAACACCGGGGAGCTGTTTTTT.

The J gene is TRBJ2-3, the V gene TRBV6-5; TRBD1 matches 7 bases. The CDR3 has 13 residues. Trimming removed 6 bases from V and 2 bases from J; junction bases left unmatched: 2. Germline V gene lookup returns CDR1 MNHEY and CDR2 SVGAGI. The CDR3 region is CASRTGLTDTQYF. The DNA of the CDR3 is TGTGCCAGCAGGACAGGGCTCACAGATACGCAGTATTTT.

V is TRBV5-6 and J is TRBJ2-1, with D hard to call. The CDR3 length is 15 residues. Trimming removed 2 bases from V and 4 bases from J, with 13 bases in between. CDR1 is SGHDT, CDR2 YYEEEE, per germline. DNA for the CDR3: TGTGCCAGCAGCTTTTTGGGCCAGCAGTACAATGAGCAGTTCTTC. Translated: CASSFLGQQYNEQFF. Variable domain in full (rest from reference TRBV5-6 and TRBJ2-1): DAGVTQSPTHLIKTRGQQVTLRCSPKSGHDTVSWYQQALGQGPQFIFQYYEEEERQRGNFPDRFSGHQFPNYSSELNVNALLLGDSALYLCASSFLGQQYNEQFFGPGTRLTVL.

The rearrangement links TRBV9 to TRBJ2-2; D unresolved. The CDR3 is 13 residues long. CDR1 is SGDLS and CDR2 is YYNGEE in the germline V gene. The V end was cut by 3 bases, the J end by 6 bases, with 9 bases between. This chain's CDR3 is CASSGISPGELFF. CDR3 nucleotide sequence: TGTGCCAGCAGCGGTATTAGCCCCGGGGAGCTGTTTTTT. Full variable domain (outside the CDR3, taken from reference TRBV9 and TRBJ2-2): DSGVTQTPKHLITATGQRVTLRCSPRSGDLSVYWYQQSLDQGLQFLIQYYNGEERAKGNILERFSAQQFPDLHSELNLSSLELGDSALYFCASSGISPGELFFGEGSRLTVL.

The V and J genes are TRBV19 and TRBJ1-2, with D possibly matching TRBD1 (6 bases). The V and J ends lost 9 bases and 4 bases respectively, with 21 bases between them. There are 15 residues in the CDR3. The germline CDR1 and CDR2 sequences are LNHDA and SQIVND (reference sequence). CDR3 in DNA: TGTGCCAGCAGAACACAAGGACAGACATTCTATGGCTACACCTTC. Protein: CASRTQGQTFYGYTF.

DNA for the CDR3: TGCAGCGTCACTAGCGGGAAGGGGATGGCAGATACGCAGTATTTT. Protein sequence: CSVTSGKGMADTQYF. The chain joins TRBV29-1 to TRBJ2-3; 10 bases line up with TRBD2. CDR1 and CDR2 (germline): SQVTM, ANQGSEA. V dropped 6 bases and J dropped 4; count of bases not matched to a gene: 10. This CDR3 comprises 15 residues.

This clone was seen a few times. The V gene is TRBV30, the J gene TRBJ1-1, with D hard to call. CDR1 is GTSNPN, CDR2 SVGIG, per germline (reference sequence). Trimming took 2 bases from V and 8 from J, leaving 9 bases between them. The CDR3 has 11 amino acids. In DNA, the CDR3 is TGTGCCTGGAGTCTAAAGGACGAAGCTTTCTTT. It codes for CAWSLKDEAFF.

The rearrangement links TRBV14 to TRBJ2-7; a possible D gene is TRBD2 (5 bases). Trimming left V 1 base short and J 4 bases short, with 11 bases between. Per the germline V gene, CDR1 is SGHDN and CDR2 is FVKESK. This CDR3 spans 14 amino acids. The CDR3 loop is CASSQGRTSYEQYF. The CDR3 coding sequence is TGTGCCAGCAGCCAAGGGAGGACTTCATACGAGCAGTACTTC.

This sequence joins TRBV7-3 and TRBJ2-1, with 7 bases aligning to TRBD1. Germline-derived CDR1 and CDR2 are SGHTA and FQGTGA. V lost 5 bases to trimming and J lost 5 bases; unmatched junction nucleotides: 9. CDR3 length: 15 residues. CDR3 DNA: TGTGCCAGCAGCAACAGACAGGGTCGAAACAATGAGCAGTTCTTC. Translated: CASSNRQGRNNEQFF. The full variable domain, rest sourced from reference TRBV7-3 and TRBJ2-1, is GAGVSQTPSNKVTEKGKYVELRCDPISGHTALYWYRQSLGQGPEFLIYFQGTGAADDSGLPNDRFFAVRPEGSVSTLKIQRTERGDSAVYLCASSNRQGRNNEQFFGPGTRLTVL.

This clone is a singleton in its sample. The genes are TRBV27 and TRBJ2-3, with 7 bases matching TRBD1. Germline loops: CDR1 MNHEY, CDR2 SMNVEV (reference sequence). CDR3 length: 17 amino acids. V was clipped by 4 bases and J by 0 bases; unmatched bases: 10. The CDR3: CASSSTTGRSSTDTQYF. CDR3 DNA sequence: TGTGCCAGCAGTTCGACGACAGGGCGATCGAGCACAGATACGCAGTATTTT.

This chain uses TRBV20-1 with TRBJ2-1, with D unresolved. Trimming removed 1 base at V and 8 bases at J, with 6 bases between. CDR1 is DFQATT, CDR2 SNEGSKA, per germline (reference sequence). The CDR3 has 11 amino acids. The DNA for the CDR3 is TGCAGTGCTAGAGCGTCCTATGAGCAGTTCTTC. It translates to CSARASYEQFF.

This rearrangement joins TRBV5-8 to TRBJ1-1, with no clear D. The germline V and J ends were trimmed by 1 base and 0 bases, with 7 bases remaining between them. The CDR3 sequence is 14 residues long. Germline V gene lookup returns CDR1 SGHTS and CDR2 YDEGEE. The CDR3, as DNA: TGTGCCAGCAGCTTGATGGGTATGAACACTGAAGCTTTCTTT. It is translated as CASSLMGMNTEAFF.

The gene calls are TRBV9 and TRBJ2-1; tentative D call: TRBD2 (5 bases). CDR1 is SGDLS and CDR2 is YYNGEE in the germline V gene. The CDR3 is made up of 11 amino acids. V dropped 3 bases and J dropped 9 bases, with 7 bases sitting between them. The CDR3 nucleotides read TGTGCCAGCAGCGAAGGGAGTGAGCAGTTCTTC. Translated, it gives CASSEGSEQFF.

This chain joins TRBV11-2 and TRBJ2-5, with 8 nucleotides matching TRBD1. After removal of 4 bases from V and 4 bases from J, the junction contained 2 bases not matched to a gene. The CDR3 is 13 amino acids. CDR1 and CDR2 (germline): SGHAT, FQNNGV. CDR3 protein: CASSSGTGETQYF. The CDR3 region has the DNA TGTGCCAGCAGCTCCGGGACAGGAGAGACCCAGTACTTC.

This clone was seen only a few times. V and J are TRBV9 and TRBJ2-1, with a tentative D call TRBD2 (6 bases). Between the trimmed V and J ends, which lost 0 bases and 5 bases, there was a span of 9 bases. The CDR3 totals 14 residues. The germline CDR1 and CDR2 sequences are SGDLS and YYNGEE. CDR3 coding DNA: TGTGCCAGCAGCGTAGTCGCGGGGAACAATGAGCAGTTCTTC. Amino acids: CASSVVAGNNEQFF.

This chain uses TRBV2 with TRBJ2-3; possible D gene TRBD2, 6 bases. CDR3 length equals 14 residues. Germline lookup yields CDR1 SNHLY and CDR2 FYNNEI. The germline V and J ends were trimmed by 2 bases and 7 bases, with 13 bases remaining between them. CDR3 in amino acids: CASSELWGVNTQYF. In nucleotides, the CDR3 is TGTGCCAGCAGTGAATTGTGGGGGGTGAATACGCAGTATTTT.

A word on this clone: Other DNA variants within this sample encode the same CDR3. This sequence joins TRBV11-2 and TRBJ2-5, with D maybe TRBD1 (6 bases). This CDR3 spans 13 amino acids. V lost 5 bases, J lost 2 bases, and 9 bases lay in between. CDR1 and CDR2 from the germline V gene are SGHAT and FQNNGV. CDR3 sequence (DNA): TGTGCCAGCAGCGTGGGACATCAAGAGACCCAGTACTTC. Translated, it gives CASSVGHQETQYF.

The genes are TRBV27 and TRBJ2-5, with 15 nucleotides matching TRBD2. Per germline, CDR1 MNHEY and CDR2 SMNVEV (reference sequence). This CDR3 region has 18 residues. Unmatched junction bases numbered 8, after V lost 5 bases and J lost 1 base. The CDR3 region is CASSPRTSGRASQETQYF. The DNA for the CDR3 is TGTGCCAGCAGTCCCCGGACTAGCGGGAGGGCCTCCCAAGAGACCCAGTACTTC.

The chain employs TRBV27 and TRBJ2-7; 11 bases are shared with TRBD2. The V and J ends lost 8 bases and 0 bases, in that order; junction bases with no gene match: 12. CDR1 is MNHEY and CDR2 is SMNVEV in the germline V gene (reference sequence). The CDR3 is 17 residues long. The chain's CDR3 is CASRQGLADRASYEQYF. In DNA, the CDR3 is TGTGCCAGCCGCCAGGGACTAGCGGACAGGGCCTCCTACGAGCAGTACTTC.

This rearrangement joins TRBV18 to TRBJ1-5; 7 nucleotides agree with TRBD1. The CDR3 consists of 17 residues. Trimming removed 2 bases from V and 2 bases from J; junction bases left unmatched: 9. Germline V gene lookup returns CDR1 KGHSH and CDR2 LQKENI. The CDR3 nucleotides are TGTGCCAGCTCACCAAGATCTCAAACAGGGGGCAATCAGCCCCAGCATTTT. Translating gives CASSPRSQTGGNQPQHF.

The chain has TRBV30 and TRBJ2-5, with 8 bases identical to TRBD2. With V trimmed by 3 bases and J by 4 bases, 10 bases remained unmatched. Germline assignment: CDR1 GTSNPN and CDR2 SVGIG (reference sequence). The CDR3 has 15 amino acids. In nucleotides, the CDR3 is TGTGCCTGGAGCCAAAACGGGGGGGGGCGAGAGACCCAGTACTTC. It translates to CAWSQNGGGRETQYF.

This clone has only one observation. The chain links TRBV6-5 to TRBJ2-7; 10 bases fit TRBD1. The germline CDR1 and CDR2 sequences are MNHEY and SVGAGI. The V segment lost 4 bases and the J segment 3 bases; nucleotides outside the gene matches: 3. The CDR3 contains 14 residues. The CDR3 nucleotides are TGTGCCAGCAGTTGGGACAGGGGATTCTACGAGCAGTACTTC. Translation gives CASSWDRGFYEQYF.

Here the CDR3 DNA reads TGTGCCAGCAGTCCCCCCCCGGGGTCTTCCTACGAGCAGTACTTC. This translates into CASSPPPGSSYEQYF. V is TRBV28 and J is TRBJ2-7; D is possibly TRBD2 (5 bases). Germline loops: CDR1 MDHEN, CDR2 SYDVKM. This CDR3 region has 15 residues. The germline V and J ends were trimmed by 5 bases and 1 base, with 15 bases remaining between them.

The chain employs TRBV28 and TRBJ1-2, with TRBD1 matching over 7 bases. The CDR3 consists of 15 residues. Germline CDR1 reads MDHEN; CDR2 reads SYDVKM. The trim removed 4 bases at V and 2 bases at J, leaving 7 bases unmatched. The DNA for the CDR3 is TGTGCCAGCAGTTCCGCCGGGACAGCCAACTATGGCTACACCTTC. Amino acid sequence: CASSSAGTANYGYTF.